This T cell receptor (beta chain) comes out of a study of tumor-infiltrating lymphocytes in primary liver carcinoma. The wider study: Tumor stage was T1-T3 N0M0, and tumor size was roughly 4.2 to 11 cm across. Per sample, productive TCRbeta reads numbered roughly 3.65 to 7.13 million, similar across tissue types.

Points on this clonotype: The antigen remains undetermined. At one boundary the junction diverges from the germline segment, which might be a read error.

Starting material for RNA and DNA co-extraction consisted of about 20-32 mg of unsorted bulk tissue. The CDR3 has 15 residues. Germline CDR1 reads SGHAT; CDR2 reads FQNNGV. Study results and limitations: Blood had a significantly lower top-250-clone fraction than tumors did (p = 0.039). Tumor region pairs outstripped tumor-adjacent and tumor-blood pairs in overlap.

From about 0.5 ug of total RNA, TCR beta-specific cDNA was reverse-transcribed using a constant-region primer. The TCR beta library was amplified through three nested multiplex PCR rounds in a modified ARM-PCR procedure. Amplification in the first two PCR rounds was performed using TRBV1-TRBV30 forward primers and a C-beta reverse primer for roughly 10 cycles each. Using its own MiXCR run on the multiplex PCR reads, TCRdb lists one record per CDR3 protein. Here the sample spans around 88,000 distinct CDR3 sequences, around 68% being singletons. The sample taken for sequencing was tumor-adjacent normal liver tissue. V gene TRBV11-2 combines with J gene TRBJ1-1; D gene unclear. The sequence was collected from a man aged 35 to 55 with primary liver carcinoma and hepatitis B virus infection. The CDR3 bases are TGTGCCAGCAACTTAGATCGCACTCTGAACACTGAAGCTTTCTTT. Amino acids: CASNLDRTLNTEAFF.